The table lists the clone carrying this T cell receptor beta chain with a few counts. Its target is unknown. This entry comes from a study of immune heterogeneity within non-small cell lung tumors. About the study: Tumor histology was classified as squamous cell carcinoma in a few cases, non-squamous carcinoma in roughly 11 and not otherwise specified in 1. Study-level points and caveats: Multiple tumor sites within a patient showed recurrence of identical dominant CDR3 beta clonotypes; site-unique high-frequency clones were present as well.

This CDR3 has 13 amino acids. The ends were cut back, 6 bases at V and 3 bases at J, with 12 bases in the middle. Per germline, CDR1 SGHRS and CDR2 YFSETQ. Multiplex PCR relied on 32 V and 13 J primers to amplify TCR beta CDR3. TCRdb re-analysed the multiplex PCR reads in MiXCR, keeping a single row per CDR3 protein. The sample holds 20,000 to 25,000 distinct CDR3 sequences, under 30% seen once. TCRs were amplified from 600 ng gDNA of bulk tumor per sample. From each primary tumor, several far-apart biopsies were obtained during surgery. It was patients with untreated, newly diagnosed non-small cell lung cancer who underwent curative surgery. All donors had received a new diagnosis of non-small cell lung cancer and were undergoing surgery with curative intent.

The origin of this receptor is a man in his forties or fifties with non-small cell lung cancer. The chain has TRBV5-1 and TRBJ1-2; tentatively, D is TRBD1 (5 bases). Sequencing input: lung tumor tissue. CDR3 nucleotide sequence: TGCGCCAGCACCAGACTGGGGGACTATGGCTACACCTTC. The encoded protein is CASTRLGDYGYTF.